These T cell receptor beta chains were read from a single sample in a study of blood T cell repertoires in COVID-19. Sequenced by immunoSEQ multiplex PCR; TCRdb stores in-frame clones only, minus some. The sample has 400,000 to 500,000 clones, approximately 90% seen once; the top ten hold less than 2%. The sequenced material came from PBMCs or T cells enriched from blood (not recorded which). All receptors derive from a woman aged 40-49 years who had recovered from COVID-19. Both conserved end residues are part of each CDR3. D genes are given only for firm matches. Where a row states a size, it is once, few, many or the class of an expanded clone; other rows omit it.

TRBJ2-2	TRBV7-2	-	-	TGTGCCAGCAGCTTAGGTCCCAGGGGACGCGCCGGGGAGCTGTTTTTT	CASSLGPRGRAGELFF
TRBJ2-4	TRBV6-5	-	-	TGTGCCAGCAGAGGGGCCATAGCCAAAAACATTCAGTACTTC	CASRGAIAKNIQYF
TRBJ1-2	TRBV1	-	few	TGCACCAGCAGCCAACGACAGGGTAACTATGGCTACACCTTC	CTSSQRQGNYGYTF
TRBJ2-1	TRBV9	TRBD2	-	TGTGCCAGCAGCGTAGACCCTAGCGGGAGGAGCTACAATGAGCAGTTCTTC	CASSVDPSGRSYNEQFF
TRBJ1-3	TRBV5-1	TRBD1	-	TGCGCCAGCAGTAAACAGGGGATCGAAAACACCATATATTTT	CASSKQGIENTIYF
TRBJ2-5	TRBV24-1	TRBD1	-	TGTGCCACCAGTGATTGGGACAGCCAAGAGACCCAGTACTTC	CATSDWDSQETQYF
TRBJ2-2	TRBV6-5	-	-	TGTGCCACGGGACTGAACACCGGGGAGCTGTTTTTT	CATGLNTGELFF
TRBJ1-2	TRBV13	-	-	TGTGCCAGCAGCTTTTATTATGGCTACACCTTC	CASSFYYGYTF
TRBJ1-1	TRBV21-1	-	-	TGTGCCAGCAGCTCAAAGATCAAGGACAGGGACACTGAAGCTTTCTTT	CASSSKIKDRDTEAFF
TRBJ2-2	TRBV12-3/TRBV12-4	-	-	TGTGCCAGCAGGGTAAGCGGTACCGGGGAGCTGTTTTTT	CASRVSGTGELFF
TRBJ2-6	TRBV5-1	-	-	TGCGCCAGCAGTCCCGGGGGGGCCAACGTCCTGACTTTC	CASSPGGANVLTF
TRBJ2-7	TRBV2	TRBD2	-	TGTGCCAGCAGTAGCGGGAGCGATTTCTACGAGCAGTACTTC	CASSSGSDFYEQYF
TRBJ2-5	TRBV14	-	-	TGTGCCAGCAGCCAAGATTACAGGCATGTGGAGACCCAGTACTTC	CASSQDYRHVETQYF
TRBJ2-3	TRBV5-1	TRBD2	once	TGCGCCAGCAGTCTTACCCGAAACAGACTAGCGGGAAAAAGCACAGATACGCAGTATTTT	CASSLTRNRLAGKSTDTQYF
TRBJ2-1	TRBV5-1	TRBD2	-	TGCGCCAGCAGCTTGGAGGCTAGCGGGGGAATCAATGAGCAGTTCTTC	CASSLEASGGINEQFF
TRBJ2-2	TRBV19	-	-	TGTGCCAGTAGTGGCAGGCCACCTAACACCGGGGAGCTGTTTTTT	CASSGRPPNTGELFF
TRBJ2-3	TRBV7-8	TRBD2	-	TGTGCCAGCAGCCGAGCGGGAGGGCCGCGCACAGATACGCAGTATTTT	CASSRAGGPRTDTQYF
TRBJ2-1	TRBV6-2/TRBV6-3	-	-	TGTGCCAGCAGTCCCGGAGGGCTGGCCTACAATGAGCAGTTCTTC	CASSPGGLAYNEQFF
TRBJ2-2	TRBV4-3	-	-	TGCGCCAGCAGCCGGTCAAATCAGGGGCTTACCGGGGAGCTGTTTTTT	CASSRSNQGLTGELFF